A selection of T cell receptor beta chains follows, all from one sample in a study of breast tumors, draining lymph nodes, adjacent tissues. In TCRdb, the multiplex PCR reads were re-called with MiXCR into one record per CDR3 protein. Altogether about 80,000 distinct CDR3 sequences are present, approximately 19% being singletons, with the ten largest covering about 2.5%. The material sequenced was axillary lymph node tissue. These TCRs come from a female donor with breast cancer. Some clones in this sample may be carry-over from other donors' samples. Each CDR3 is given with its conserved first and last residue.

V	length	J	CDR3
TRBV20-1	16	TRBJ1-2	CSARLGGTGEGYGYTF
TRBV15	13	TRBJ2-2	CATSRGGYGELFF
TRBV20-1	15	TRBJ2-7	CSASASGSGYYEQYF
TRBV30	15	TRBJ2-6	CAWSVRSSGANVLTF
TRBV6-2/TRBV6-3	15	TRBJ2-2	CASSYGTGNTGELFF
TRBV14	18	TRBJ1-4	CASSQIARYEGWVEKPFF
TRBV28	15	TRBJ1-4	CASSSRLGDNEKLFF
TRBV5-1	15	TRBJ2-5	CASSLSSGNQETQYF
TRBV19	13	TRBJ2-1	CASSMVTYNEQFF
TRBV20-1	12	TRBJ2-7	CSAEGQSYEQYF
TRBV4-3	15	TRBJ2-7	CASSHDGTPTYEQYF
TRBV12-3/TRBV12-4	15	TRBJ2-1	CASSLAPASYNEQFF
TRBV3-1	15	TRBJ1-3	CASSQVLRSGNTIYF
TRBV30	14	TRBJ2-1	CAWSGEVRHNEQFF
TRBV7-8	20	TRBJ2-7	CASSTHFPGLAGAGSYEQYF
TRBV27	17	TRBJ2-3	CASSPLAGGPRPDTQYF
TRBV7-2	13	TRBJ2-7	CASSLAPAAEQYF
TRBV6-5	15	TRBJ1-2	CASSYAAGTGEVYTF